The sequence of this TCR beta chain was determined in a study of blood T cell repertoires in COVID-19 (dated by TCRdb to the early 2020s). Concerning the study at large: Samples from collaborators originated in the United States, Italy and Spain and spanned both the acute and convalescent phases of COVID-19. Where available, HLA class I and class II types were taken from metadata supplied by the sample provider and were not determined by assay-based typing. Samples were obtained from the ongoing ImmuneRACE study (first 160 participants) and from over a thousand subjects provided by 6 global collaborators. The repertoires were released in a freely available public database meant as a resource for research on the immune response to SARS-CoV-2. Nearly every sample came with metadata listing a de-identified subject ID, COVID-19 status, age in years and sex. Deeply sampled blood TCRbeta repertoires from subjects exposed to, actively infected with, or recovered from COVID-19 were included in the dataset. The material from the prospective study consisted of cDNA or gDNA derived from T cells, B-cell-depleted T cells, or PBMCs. Overall study outcomes, separate from this receptor: The quantity of clinical and demographic metadata differed by source and by participant and was supplied without curation.

This clone is termed medium-sized (0.01 to 0.1%). No antigen is known for it. No base qualities exist here, and no much larger clone lies one base off it. The collaborating institutions used their own protocols to collect whole blood in K2EDTA tubes. Collaborator samples were shipped for TCRbeta analysis as frozen whole blood, isolated PBMCs, or DNA extracted from either sample type. TCRbeta CDR3 regions were amplified from genomic DNA using the immunoSEQ Assay, a bias-controlled multiplex PCR. The authors' pipeline ran thus. Nucleated cell counts per sample were estimated from amplification of reference gene primers within the assay. To quantify the absolute abundance of each unique TCRbeta CDR3 rearrangement, sequence reads were collapsed and filtered. For each sample, productive Simpson clonality was calculated by taking the square root of Simpson's diversity index across productive rearrangements. Sourced from immuneACCESS, this table was stored by TCRdb with only in-frame sequences that have V and J called. A share of the clones is absent; for the studies checked, an unresolved V gene accounts for under half, and the remainder has no known explanation. Clonal size and the V and J genes are those of that table, whereas D and trimming came from the DNA. This sample comprises around 190,000 clones, about 82% of them detected only once. The leading ten clones occupy around 7% of the sample.

This sequence was found in a man in his sixties or seventies with active or convalescent COVID-19. Sequencing used peripheral blood.

The sequenced DNA is TGTGCCAGCAGCCGGGACCAAGAGACCCAGTACTTC. Its protein product is CASSRDQETQYF. The V and J segments used are TRBV6-6 and TRBJ2-5; no D gene is confidently identified. The CDR3 starts with the cysteine, ends with the phenylalanine, and has 12 residues. The DNA shown is the 36-base CDR3, in frame from base 1. V and J lose 6 bases and 0 bases, and a span of 5 bases separates them. As encoded in the germline V gene (reference sequence), CDR1 is MNHNY while CDR2 is SVGAGI.